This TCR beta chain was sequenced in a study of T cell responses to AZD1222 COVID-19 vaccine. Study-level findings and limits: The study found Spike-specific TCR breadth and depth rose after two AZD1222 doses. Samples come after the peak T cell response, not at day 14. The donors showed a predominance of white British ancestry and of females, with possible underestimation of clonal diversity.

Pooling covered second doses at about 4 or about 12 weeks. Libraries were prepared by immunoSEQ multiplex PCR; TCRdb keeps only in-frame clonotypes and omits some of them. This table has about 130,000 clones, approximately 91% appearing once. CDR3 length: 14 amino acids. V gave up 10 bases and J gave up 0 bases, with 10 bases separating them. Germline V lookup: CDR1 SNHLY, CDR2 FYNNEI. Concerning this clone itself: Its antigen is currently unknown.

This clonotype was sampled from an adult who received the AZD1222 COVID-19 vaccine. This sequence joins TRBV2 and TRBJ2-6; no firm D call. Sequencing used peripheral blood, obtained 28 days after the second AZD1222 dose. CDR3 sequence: CAIRPSSGANVLTF. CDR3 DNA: TGTGCCATCCGACCGAGCTCTGGGGCCAACGTCCTGACTTTC.